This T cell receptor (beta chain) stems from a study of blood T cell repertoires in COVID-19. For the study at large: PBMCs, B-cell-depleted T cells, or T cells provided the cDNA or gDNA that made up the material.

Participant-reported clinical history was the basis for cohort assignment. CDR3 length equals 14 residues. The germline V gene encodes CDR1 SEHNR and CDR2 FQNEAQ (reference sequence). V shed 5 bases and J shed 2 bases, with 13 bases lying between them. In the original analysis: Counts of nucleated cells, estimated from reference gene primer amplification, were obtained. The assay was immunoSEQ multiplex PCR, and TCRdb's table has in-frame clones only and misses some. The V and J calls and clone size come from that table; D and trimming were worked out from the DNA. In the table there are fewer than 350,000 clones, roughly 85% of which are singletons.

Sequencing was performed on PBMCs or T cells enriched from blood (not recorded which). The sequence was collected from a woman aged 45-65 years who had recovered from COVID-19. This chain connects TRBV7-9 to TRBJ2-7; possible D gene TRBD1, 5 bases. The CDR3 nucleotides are TGTGCCAGCAGCCCCCGACAGAGAGCCTACGAGCAGTACTTC. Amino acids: CASSPRQRAYEQYF.